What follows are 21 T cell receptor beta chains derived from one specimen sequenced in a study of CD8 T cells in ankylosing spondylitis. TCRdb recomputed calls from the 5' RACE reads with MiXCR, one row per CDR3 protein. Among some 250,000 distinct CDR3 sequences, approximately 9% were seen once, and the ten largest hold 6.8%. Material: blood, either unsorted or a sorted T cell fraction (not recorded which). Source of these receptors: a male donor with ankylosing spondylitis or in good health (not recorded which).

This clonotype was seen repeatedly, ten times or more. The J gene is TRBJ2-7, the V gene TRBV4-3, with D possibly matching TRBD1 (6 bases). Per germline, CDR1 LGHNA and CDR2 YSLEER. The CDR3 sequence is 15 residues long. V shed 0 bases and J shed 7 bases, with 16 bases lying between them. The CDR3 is CASSQEDLRGGEQYF. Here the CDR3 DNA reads TGCGCCAGCAGCCAAGAAGACCTCAGGGGTGGAGAGCAGTACTTC.

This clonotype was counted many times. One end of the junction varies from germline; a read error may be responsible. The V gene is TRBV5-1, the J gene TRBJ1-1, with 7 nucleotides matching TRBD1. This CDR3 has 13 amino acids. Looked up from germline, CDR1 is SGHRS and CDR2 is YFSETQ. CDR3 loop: CASSPGTDTEAFF. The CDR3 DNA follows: TGTGCCAGCAGCCCCGGGACAGACACTGAAGCTTTCTTT.

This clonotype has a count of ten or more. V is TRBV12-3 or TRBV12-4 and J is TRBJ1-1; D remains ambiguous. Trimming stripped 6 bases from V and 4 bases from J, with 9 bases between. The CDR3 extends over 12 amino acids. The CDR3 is CASSPDRTEAFF. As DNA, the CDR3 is TGTGCCAGCAGCCCGGACCGCACTGAAGCTTTCTTT.

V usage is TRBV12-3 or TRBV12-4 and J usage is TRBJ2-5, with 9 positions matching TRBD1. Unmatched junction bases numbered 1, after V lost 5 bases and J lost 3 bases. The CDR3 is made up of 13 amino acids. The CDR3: CASSRDREETQYF. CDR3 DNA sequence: TGTGCCAGCAGTCGGGACAGGGAAGAGACCCAGTACTTC.

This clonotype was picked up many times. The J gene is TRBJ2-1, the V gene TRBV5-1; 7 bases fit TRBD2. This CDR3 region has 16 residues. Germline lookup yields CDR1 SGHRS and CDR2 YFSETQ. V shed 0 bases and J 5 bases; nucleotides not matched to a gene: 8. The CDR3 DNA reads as TGCGCCAGCAGCTTGGCCTTGAGGACTAGTGACAATGAGCAGTTCTTC. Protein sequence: CASSLALRTSDNEQFF.

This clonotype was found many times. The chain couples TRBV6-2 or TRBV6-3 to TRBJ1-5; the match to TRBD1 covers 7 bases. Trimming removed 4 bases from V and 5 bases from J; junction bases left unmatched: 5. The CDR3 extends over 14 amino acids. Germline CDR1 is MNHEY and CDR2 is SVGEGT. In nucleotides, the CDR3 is TGTGCCAGCAGTTCTCGGACAGGTCATCAGCCCCAGCATTTT. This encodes CASSSRTGHQPQHF.

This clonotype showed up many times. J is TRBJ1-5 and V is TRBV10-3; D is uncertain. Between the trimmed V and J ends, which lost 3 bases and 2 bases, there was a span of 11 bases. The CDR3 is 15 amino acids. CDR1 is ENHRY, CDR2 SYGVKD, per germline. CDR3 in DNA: TGTGCCATCAGTGACAAGGGTCATGGCAATCAGCCCCAGCATTTT. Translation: CAISDKGHGNQPQHF.

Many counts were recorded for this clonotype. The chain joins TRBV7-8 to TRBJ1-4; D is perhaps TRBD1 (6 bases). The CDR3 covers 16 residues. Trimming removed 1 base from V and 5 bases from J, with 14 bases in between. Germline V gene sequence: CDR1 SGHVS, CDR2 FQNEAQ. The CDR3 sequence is CASSLVHRAPNEKLFF. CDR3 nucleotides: TGTGCCAGCAGCTTAGTGCACAGGGCACCAAATGAAAAACTGTTTTTT. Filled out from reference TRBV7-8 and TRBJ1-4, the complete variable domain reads GAGVSQSPRYKVAKRGQDVALRCDPISGHVSLFWYQQALGQGPEFLTYFQNEAQLDKSGLPSDRFFAERPEGSVSTLKIQRTQQEDSAVYLCASSLVHRAPNEKLFFGSGTQLSVL.

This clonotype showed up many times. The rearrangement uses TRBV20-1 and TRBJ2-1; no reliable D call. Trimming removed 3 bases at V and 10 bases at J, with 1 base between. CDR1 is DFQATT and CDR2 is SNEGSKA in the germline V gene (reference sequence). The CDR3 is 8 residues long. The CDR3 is CSASEQFF. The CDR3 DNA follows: TGCAGTGCTAGCGAGCAGTTCTTC.

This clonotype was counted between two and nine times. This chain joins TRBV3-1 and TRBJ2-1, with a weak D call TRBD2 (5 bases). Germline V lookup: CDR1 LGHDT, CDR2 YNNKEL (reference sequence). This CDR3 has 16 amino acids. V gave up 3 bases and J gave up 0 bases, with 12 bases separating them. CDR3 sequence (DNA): TGTGCCAGCAGCCAGGATACTAGTCCCTCCTACAATGAGCAGTTCTTC. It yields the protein CASSQDTSPSYNEQFF.

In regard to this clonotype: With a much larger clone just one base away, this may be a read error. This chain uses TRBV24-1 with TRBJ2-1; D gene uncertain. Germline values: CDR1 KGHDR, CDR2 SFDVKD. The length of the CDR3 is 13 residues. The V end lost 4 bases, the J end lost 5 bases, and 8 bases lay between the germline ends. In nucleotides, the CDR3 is TGTGCCACCAGTGAGGCGTGGCACAATGAGCAGTTCTTC. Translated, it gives CATSEAWHNEQFF.

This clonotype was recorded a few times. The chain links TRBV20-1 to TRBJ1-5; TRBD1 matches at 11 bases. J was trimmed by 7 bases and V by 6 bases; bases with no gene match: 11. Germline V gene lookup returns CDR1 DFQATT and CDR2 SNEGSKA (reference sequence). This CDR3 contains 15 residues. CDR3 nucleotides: TGCAGTGCCAGCGGACAGGGGGCTTTTGGGCAGCCCCAGCATTTT. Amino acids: CSASGQGAFGQPQHF.

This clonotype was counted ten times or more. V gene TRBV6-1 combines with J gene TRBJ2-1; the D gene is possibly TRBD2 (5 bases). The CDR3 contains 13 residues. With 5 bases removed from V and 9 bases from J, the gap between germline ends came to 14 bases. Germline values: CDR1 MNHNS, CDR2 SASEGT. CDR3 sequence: CASSPTRVSEQFF. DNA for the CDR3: TGTGCCAGCAGTCCAACTAGAGTTAGTGAGCAGTTCTTC.

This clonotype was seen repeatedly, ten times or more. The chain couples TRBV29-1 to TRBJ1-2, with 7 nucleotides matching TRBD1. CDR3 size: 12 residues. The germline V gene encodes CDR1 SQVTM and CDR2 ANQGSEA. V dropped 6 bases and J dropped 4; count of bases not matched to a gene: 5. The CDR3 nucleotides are TGCAGCGTCGTAGACAGGGCCTATGGCTACACCTTC. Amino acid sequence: CSVVDRAYGYTF.

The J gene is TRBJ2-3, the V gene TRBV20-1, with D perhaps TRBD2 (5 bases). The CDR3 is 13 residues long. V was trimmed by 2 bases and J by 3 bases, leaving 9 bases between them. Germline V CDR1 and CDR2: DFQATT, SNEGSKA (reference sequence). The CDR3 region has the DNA TGCAGTGCTAGAACTAGAGGGACAGATACGCAGTATTTT. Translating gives CSARTRGTDTQYF.

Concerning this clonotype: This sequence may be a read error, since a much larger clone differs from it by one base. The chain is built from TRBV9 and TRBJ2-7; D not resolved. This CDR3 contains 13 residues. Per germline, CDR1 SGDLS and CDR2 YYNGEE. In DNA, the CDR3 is TGTGCCAACAGCGTTCACAGCTCCTACGAGCAGTACTTC. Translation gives CANSVHSSYEQYF.

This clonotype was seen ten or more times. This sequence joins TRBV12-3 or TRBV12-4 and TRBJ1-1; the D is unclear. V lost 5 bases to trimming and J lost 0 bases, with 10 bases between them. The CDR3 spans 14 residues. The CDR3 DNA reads TGTGCCAGCAGTCCCCCTAGGATGAACACTGAAGCTTTCTTT. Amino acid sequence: CASSPPRMNTEAFF.

CDR3 sequence reads: CASSWGSGPSTDTQYF. In DNA form, the CDR3 reads TGCGCCAGCAGCTGGGGTAGCGGGCCCAGCACAGATACGCAGTATTTT. This chain uses TRBV5-1 with TRBJ2-3, with 7 bases lining up with TRBD2. The V gene's germline CDR1 is SGHRS and CDR2 YFSETQ. The length of the CDR3 is 16 residues. V lost 3 bases to trimming and J lost 0 bases; unmatched junction nucleotides: 7.

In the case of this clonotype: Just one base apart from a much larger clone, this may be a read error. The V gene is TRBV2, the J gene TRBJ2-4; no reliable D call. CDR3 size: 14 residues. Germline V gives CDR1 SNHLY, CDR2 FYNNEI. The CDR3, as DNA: TGTGCCAACAGTGGTTATAAGGCCAAAAACATTCAGTACTTC. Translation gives CANSGYKAKNIQYF.

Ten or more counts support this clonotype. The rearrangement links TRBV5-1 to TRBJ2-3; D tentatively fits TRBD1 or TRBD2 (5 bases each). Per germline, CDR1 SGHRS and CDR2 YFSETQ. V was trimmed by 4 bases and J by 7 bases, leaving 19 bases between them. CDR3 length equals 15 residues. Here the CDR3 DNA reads TGCGCCAGCAGCCCCTGGGACGGTCCAGGGTATACGCAGTATTTT. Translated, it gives CASSPWDGPGYTQYF.

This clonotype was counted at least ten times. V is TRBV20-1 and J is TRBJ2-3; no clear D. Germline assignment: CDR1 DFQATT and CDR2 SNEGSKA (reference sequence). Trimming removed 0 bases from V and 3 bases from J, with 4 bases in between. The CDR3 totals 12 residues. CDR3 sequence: CSARDPTDTQYF. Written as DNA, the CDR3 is TGCAGTGCTAGAGACCCAACAGATACGCAGTATTTT.